This T cell receptor (beta chain) was found in a study of Graves' ophthalmopathy and Graves' hyperthyroidism. Many counts were recorded for this clonotype. Its antigen is unidentified. Germline V gene sequence: CDR1 LNHNV, CDR2 YYDKDF (reference sequence). Between the trimmed V and J ends, which lost 0 bases and 8 bases, there was a span of 10 bases. This CDR3 spans 13 amino acids. CDR3 regions of TCR beta were amplified from RNA transcripts. HTBI primers primed a first-round RT-PCR, and a second-round multiplex PCR followed. TCRdb re-called the multiplex PCR reads through MiXCR, storing one row per CDR3 protein. The repertoire consists of around 340,000 distinct CDR3 sequences, with roughly a sixth occurring once and the leading ten covering about 12%. Those donors who had ophthalmopathy presented with moderate-to-severe activity, a CAS of ≥3, a NOSPECS of ≥4 and a duration under 3 months. Study-wide findings and caveats: Ophthalmopathy progression was predicted with approximately 64% sensitivity and about 72% specificity.

Sequencing was performed on peripheral blood. The TCR comes from an adult man with Graves' ophthalmopathy. V gene TRBV15 combines with J gene TRBJ1-1; tentatively, D is TRBD1 (5 bases). As DNA, the CDR3 is TGTGCCACCAGCAGAGATCTGGGGGTGGAAGCTTTCTTT. It yields the protein CATSRDLGVEAFF.